This record concerns one TCR beta chain sequence. In the original processing: Reference gene primers were amplified, and this amplification served to estimate nucleated cell counts. Some clones are missing from TCRdb's copy, which holds only in-frame ones; the method was immunoSEQ multiplex PCR. The V and J calls and clone size were taken over from that table, and D and trimming were inferred from the DNA. The sample lists 210,000 or so clones, around 80% occurring once. The sample is drawn from a study of blood T cell repertoires in COVID-19. For the study at large: COVID-19 samples collected from the United States, Italy and Spain covered acute and convalescent phases. PBMCs, B-cell-depleted T cells, or T cells provided the cDNA or gDNA that made up the material.

This receptor was obtained from a human donor in a cohort sampled during active COVID-19. Sequencing was carried out using peripheral blood.

The CDR3, as DNA: TGCGCCAGCAGCCAGGGACACGGAAACACCATATATTTT. Translated: CASSQGHGNTIYF. This chain connects TRBV4-3 to TRBJ1-3; a possible D gene is TRBD1 (6 bases). This CDR3 has 13 amino acids. Germline CDR1 reads LGHNA; CDR2 reads YSLEER. With 3 bases removed from V and 4 bases from J, the gap between germline ends came to 7 bases.